Below, 8 T cell receptor beta chains from the same sample are listed, as sequenced in a study of T cells after yellow fever vaccination. TCRdb itself ran the 5' RACE reads through MiXCR, one entry per CDR3 protein. The sample holds 400,000 or so distinct CDR3 sequences; around 6.4% are singletons and the top ten take 15%. Sequencing used PBMCs, obtained 5 days after the yellow fever booster vaccination. These receptors came from a man aged 25 to 45 who received the YFV17D yellow fever vaccine.

This clonotype was observed many times. The rearrangement joins TRBV11-2 to TRBJ2-3; D unresolved. V lost 3 bases and J 6 bases, leaving 16 bases between the germline ends. The germline CDR1 and CDR2 sequences are SGHAT and FQNNGV. This CDR3 is built from 15 residues. The CDR3 here is CASSLGMLGTDTQYF. The CDR3 DNA sequence: TGTGCCAGCAGCTTGGGGATGTTAGGAACGGATACGCAGTATTTT.

The chain has TRBV7-8 and TRBJ2-5; TRBD1 is a possible D gene (5 bases). V gave up 3 bases and J gave up 5 bases, with 10 bases separating them. Germline CDR1 SGHVS, CDR2 FQNEAQ. The CDR3 is 13 amino acids. As DNA, the CDR3 is TGTGCCAGCAGCTTCAAGGGGTGGGAGACCCAGTACTTC. The encoded protein is CASSFKGWETQYF. Complete variable domain (other parts from reference TRBV7-8 and TRBJ2-5): GAGVSQSPRYKVAKRGQDVALRCDPISGHVSLFWYQQALGQGPEFLTYFQNEAQLDKSGLPSDRFFAERPEGSVSTLKIQRTQQEDSAVYLCASSFKGWETQYFGPGTRLLVL.

The genes are TRBV7-2 and TRBJ2-1, with 7 bases that match TRBD2. The CDR3 spans 15 residues. Germline V gene sequence: CDR1 SGHTA, CDR2 FQGNSA. J gave up 9 bases and V 1 base, and 9 bases lay outside the gene matches. DNA for the CDR3: TGTGCCAGCAGCTTAGACGCGGGAGCCAGCACTGAGCAGTTCTTC. This gives the protein CASSLDAGASTEQFF.

This clonotype was picked up a small number of times. The rearrangement links TRBV30 to TRBJ2-7; D might be TRBD1 (5 bases). The CDR3 totals 13 residues. The V end lost 2 bases, the J end lost 2 bases, and 10 bases lay between the germline ends. Germline V gives CDR1 GTSNPN, CDR2 SVGIG (reference sequence). The CDR3 nucleotides read TGTGCCTGGAGTTTGGACAACACCTACGAGCAGTACTTC. The encoded protein is CAWSLDNTYEQYF.

The chain employs TRBV7-9 and TRBJ2-2, with 7 bases lining up with TRBD2. This CDR3 contains 17 residues. The V gene's germline CDR1 is SEHNR and CDR2 FQNEAQ (reference sequence). V trimming: 10 bases; J trimming: 5 bases; junction bases outside the gene matches: 19. CDR3 in amino acids: CAITPGGGGFRTGELFF. The CDR3, as DNA: TGTGCCATCACCCCTGGGGGGGGGGGATTCCGAACCGGGGAGCTGTTTTTT.

This sequence joins TRBV19 and TRBJ2-7; TRBD2 matches at 9 bases. The germline gives CDR1 LNHDA, CDR2 SQIVND (reference sequence). Germline trimming cut 3 bases from V and 7 bases from J; bases unmatched to any gene: 10. The CDR3 extends over 15 amino acids. DNA for the CDR3: TGTGCCAGTAGTATCATGTCTAGCGGGAAGAAGGAGCAGTACTTC. Protein sequence: CASSIMSSGKKEQYF. Using reference TRBV19 and TRBJ2-7 for the parts outside the CDR3, the full variable domain is DGGITQSPKYLFRKEGQNVTLSCEQNLNHDAMYWYRQDPGQGLRLIYYSQIVNDFQKGDIAEGYSVSREKKESFPLTVTSAQKNPTAFYLCASSIMSSGKKEQYFGPGTRLTVT.

This clonotype was seen at least ten times. The rearrangement links TRBV5-4 to TRBJ2-1; 10 nucleotides agree with TRBD2. Germline CDR1 SGHNT, CDR2 YYREEE (reference sequence). The ends lost 3 bases at V and 5 bases at J; junction bases unmatched: 2. The CDR3 is 14 residues long. CDR3 in DNA: TGTGCCAGCAGCTGGACTAGCGGAAACAATGAGCAGTTCTTC. Amino acid sequence: CASSWTSGNNEQFF. The whole variable domain, filled in from reference TRBV5-4 and TRBJ2-1, reads ETGVTQSPTHLIKTRGQQVTLRCSSQSGHNTVSWYQQALGQGPQFIFQYYREEENGRGNFPPRFSGLQFPNYSSELNVNALELDDSALYLCASSWTSGNNEQFFGPGTRLTVL.

In its sample, this clonotype was seen many times. This sequence joins TRBV3-1 and TRBJ2-3; D possibly matches TRBD1 or TRBD2 (6 bases each). The germline CDR1 and CDR2 sequences are LGHDT and YNNKEL (reference sequence). V was trimmed by 8 bases and J by 3 bases, leaving 12 bases between them. The CDR3 runs 13 residues. Written as DNA, the CDR3 is TGTGCCAGCGAAAAGGGGGGAACAGATACGCAGTATTTT. This codes for CASEKGGTDTQYF.